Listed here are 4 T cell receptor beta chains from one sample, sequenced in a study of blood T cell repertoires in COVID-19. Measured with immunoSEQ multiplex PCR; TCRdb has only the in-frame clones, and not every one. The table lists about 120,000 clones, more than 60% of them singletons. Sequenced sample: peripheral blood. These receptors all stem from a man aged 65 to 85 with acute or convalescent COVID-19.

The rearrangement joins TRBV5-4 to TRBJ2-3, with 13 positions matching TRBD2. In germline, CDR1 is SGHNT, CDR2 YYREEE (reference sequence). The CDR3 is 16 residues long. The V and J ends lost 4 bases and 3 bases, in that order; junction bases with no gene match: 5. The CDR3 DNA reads TGTGCCAGCAGCAGCCGACTAGCGGGGGGTACAGATACGCAGTATTTT. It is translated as CASSSRLAGGTDTQYF.

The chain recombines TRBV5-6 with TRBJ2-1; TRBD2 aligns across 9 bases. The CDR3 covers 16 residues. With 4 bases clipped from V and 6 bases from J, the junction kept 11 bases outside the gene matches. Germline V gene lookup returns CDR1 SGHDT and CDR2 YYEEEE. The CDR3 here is CASSANLAGAVNEQFF. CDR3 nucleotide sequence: TGTGCCAGCAGCGCCAACTTAGCGGGGGCAGTCAATGAGCAGTTCTTC.

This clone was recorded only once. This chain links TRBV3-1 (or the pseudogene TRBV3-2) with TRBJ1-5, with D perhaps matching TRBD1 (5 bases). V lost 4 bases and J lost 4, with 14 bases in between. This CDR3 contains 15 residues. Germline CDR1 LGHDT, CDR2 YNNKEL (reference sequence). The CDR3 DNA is TGTGCCAGCAGCCGGGGCCAGGGAGGGAATCAGCCCCAGCATTTT. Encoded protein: CASSRGQGGNQPQHF.

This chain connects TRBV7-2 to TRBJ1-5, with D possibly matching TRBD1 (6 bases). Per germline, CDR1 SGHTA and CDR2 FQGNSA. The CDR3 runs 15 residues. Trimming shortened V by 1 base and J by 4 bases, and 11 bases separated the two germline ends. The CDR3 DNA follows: TGTGCCAGCAGCTTAGAGACAGGATATAATCAGCCCCAGCATTTT. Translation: CASSLETGYNQPQHF.